The 13 T cell receptor beta chains below were found in one sample sequenced in a study of tumor-infiltrating lymphocytes in primary liver carcinoma. Total RNA (roughly 530 ng) served as template for TCR beta cDNA synthesis primed by a constant-region primer. The TCR beta library was amplified through three nested multiplex PCR rounds in a modified ARM-PCR procedure. The first two PCR rounds used TRBV1-TRBV30 forward primers with a C-beta reverse primer, about 10 cycles each. TCRdb passed the multiplex PCR reads through MiXCR, listing each CDR3 protein once. This sample has fewer than 400,000 distinct CDR3 sequences, with almost 60% found just once. Germline DNA was also extracted, while the blood RNA originated from unsorted whole blood. Input material: peripheral blood. These receptors were taken from a woman aged 30 to 39 with primary liver carcinoma and hepatitis B virus infection.

This chain uses TRBV10-3 with TRBJ2-7, with 9 bases identical to TRBD2. The CDR3 is made up of 14 amino acids. Unmatched junction bases numbered 10, after V lost 8 bases and J lost 5 bases. Germline V gene sequence: CDR1 ENHRY, CDR2 SYGVKD. The CDR3 nucleotides are TGTGCCATCGCTAGTAGCGGGAGTATCAACGAGCAGTACTTC. Residues: CAIASSGSINEQYF.

The sample holds one count of this clonotype. Since a much larger clone is just one base distant, this may be a read error. The chain carries TRBV12-3 or TRBV12-4 and TRBJ2-3; no reliable D call. The CDR3 loop spans 12 amino acids. The CDR3 sequence: CPSRLSTDTQYF. In nucleotides, the CDR3 is TGTCCCAGCAGACTTAGCACAGATACGCAGTATTTT.

The V and J genes are TRBV10-3 and TRBJ2-7, with D tentatively TRBD1 (6 bases). The CDR3 extends over 14 amino acids. V was trimmed by 4 bases and J by 2 bases, leaving 12 bases between them. Per germline, CDR1 ENHRY and CDR2 SYGVKD. The CDR3 loop is CAISGAGAPYEQYF. In DNA form, the CDR3 reads TGTGCCATCAGTGGGGCAGGGGCCCCCTACGAGCAGTACTTC.

Of note for this clonotype: Mismatch with germline at one junction end may stem from a read error. V and J are TRBV6-5 and TRBJ2-1; D unclear. Germline CDR1 and CDR2: MNHEY and SVGAGI. CDR3 length equals 12 residues. The DNA for the CDR3 is TGTGTCAGCAATGAAAGGGCGAATGAGCAATTCTTC. Its protein product is CVSNERANEQFF.

Remarks on this clonotype: Because it lacks the conserved phenylalanine or tryptophan at the end, this CDR3 is likely a read error. The J gene is TRBJ2-7, the V gene TRBV28; 7 bases agree with TRBD1. Looked up from germline, CDR1 is MDHEN and CDR2 is SYDVKM. The CDR3 contains 12 residues. The DNA for the CDR3 is TGTGCTATACAGGGGTATTTCGGCGAGCAGTACTTA. Translating gives CAIQGYFGEQYL.

As concerns this clonotype: This clone may be a read error of a much larger clone one base away. This chain connects TRBV6-5 to TRBJ2-3; D is ambiguous. The CDR3 runs 12 residues. V gave up 6 bases and J gave up 1 base, with 5 bases separating them. From germline, CDR1 is MNHEY and CDR2 SVGAGI. CDR3 bases: TGTGCCAGCAGGAGTGGCACAGATACGCAGTATTTT. Its translation is CASRSGTDTQYF.

This clonotype was observed once. One end of the junction fails to match germline, which may point to a read error. This chain connects TRBV28 to TRBJ2-1; D ambiguous. The CDR3 is made up of 14 amino acids. From germline, CDR1 is MDHEN and CDR2 SYDVKM. DNA for the CDR3: TGTGCCGGCAGTCCTGGGGTGGCCTACAATGAGCAGTTCTTC. This encodes CAGSPGVAYNEQFF.

Note on this clonotype: The junction departs from germline at one end; a sequencing error may be responsible. V usage is TRBV11-2 and J usage is TRBJ2-2, with 8 bases matching TRBD2. CDR1 SGHAT and CDR2 FQNNGV come from the germline V gene. This CDR3 is 16 amino acids long. The CDR3 nucleotides are TGTGTCAGCAGCTTAGTAGCGGGGCCGGACACCGGGGAGCTGTTTTTT. Protein product: CVSSLVAGPDTGELFF.

Of note for this clonotype: The junction departs from germline at one end; a sequencing error may be responsible. This chain uses TRBV6-6 with TRBJ2-3; 9 positions agree with TRBD1. Looked up from germline, CDR1 is MNHNY and CDR2 is SVGAGI (reference sequence). The CDR3 extends over 14 amino acids. CDR3 protein: CVSSRTGGADTQYF. In DNA form, the CDR3 reads TGTGTCAGCAGTCGTACAGGGGGCGCAGATACGCAGTATTTT.

As for this clonotype: At one end, the junction sequence differs from germline, possibly due to a read error. The gene calls are TRBV5-1 and TRBJ2-1; 7 positions match TRBD1. This CDR3 has 11 amino acids. Germline CDR1 is SGHRS and CDR2 is YFSETQ. The CDR3 spells CASSSRQGLRF. For the CDR3, the DNA is TGCGCCAGCAGCTCCAGACAGGGATTACGCTTC.

Comments on this clonotype: The conserved phenylalanine or tryptophan normally closing the CDR3 is absent here, so this likely arose from a read error. The chain links TRBV11-2 to TRBJ2-2; perhaps TRBD1 as D (5 bases). The CDR3 totals 15 residues. Germline V lookup: CDR1 SGHAT, CDR2 FQNNGV. This CDR3 is CASSPQATNTGELFY. In nucleotides, the CDR3 is TGTGCCAGCAGTCCACAGGCGACGAACACGGGGGAGCTGTTTTAT.

This clonotype was seen a single time. This sequence may be a read error, since a much larger clone differs from it by one base. The J gene is TRBJ2-3, the V gene TRBV30; 8 nucleotides agree with TRBD2. CDR1 and CDR2 from the germline V gene are GTSNPN and SVGIG (reference sequence). The CDR3 spans 17 residues. The CDR3 coding sequence is TGTGCCTGGCGCAGCTTCCCCTCGGGACTAGGAGTAGATATGCAGTATTTT. Translating gives CAWRSFPSGLGVDMQYF.

This clonotype was counted a single time. A much larger clone differs by one base, so this may be a read error. This CDR3 is CASSQDPGGRGASVLTF. DNA of the CDR3: TGCGCCAGCAGCCAAGATCCGGGCGGTCGTGGGGCCAGCGTCCTGACTTTC. The chain couples TRBV4-1 to TRBJ2-6; D possibly corresponds to TRBD1 (5 bases). The germline V gene has CDR1 MGHRA and CDR2 YSYEKL. There are 17 residues in the CDR3.